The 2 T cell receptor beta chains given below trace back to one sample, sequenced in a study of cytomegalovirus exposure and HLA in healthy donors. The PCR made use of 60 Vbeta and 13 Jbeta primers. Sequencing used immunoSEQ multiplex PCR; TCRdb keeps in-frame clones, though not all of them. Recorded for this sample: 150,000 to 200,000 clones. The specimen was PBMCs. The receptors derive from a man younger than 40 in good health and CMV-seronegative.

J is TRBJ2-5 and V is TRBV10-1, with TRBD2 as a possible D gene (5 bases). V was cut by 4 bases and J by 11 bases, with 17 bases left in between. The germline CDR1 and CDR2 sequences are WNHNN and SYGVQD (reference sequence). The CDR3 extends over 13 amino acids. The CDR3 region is CASSGYGVREQYF. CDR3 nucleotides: TGCGCCAGCAGTGGTTACGGAGTGAGGGAGCAGTACTTC.

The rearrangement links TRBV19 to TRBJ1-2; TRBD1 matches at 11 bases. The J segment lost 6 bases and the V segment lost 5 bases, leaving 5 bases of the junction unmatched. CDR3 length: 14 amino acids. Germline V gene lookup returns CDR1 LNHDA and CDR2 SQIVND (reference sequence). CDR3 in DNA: TGTGCCAGTAGTGGACAGGGGGCGATCAATGGCTACACCTTC. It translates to CASSGQGAINGYTF.